A selection of T cell receptor beta chains follows, all from one sample in a study of blood T cell repertoires in COVID-19. This table comes from immunoSEQ multiplex PCR, and its TCRdb copy is limited to in-frame clones, with some not included. The sample lists some 260,000 clones, roughly 88% occurring once. The sample was peripheral blood. The source is a human donor in a cohort sampled during active COVID-19. CDR3s include the opening cysteine and the closing phenylalanine or tryptophan. Fields, in order: CDR3 DNA, CDR3 protein, clone size, D gene, J gene, V gene. A D gene is named only where the DNA matches it firmly. Size is omitted from some rows. Given values are once, few, many or a class for expanded clones.

TGTGCCAGCAGCTTAAGGTGGCGGGAACGGCACGGGGAGCTGTTTTTT | CASSLRWRERHGELFF | - | - | TRBJ2-2 | TRBV7-8
TGTGCCTGGAGTTCCCCCCCGTCGGAGGCCCAGTACTTC | CAWSSPPSEAQYF | - | - | TRBJ2-5 | TRBV30
TGCGCCAGCAGCTTGGCCGTCAGTAACTATGGCTACACCTTC | CASSLAVSNYGYTF | few | - | TRBJ1-2 | TRBV5-1
TGTGCCAGCAGTTATATCGGTAGAGGAACCTACAATGAGCAGTTCTTC | CASSYIGRGTYNEQFF | once | - | TRBJ2-1 | TRBV6-2/TRBV6-3
TGCGCCAGCAGCCAAGATCGTCAGGTTATCAATCAGCCCCAGCATTTT | CASSQDRQVINQPQHF | - | - | TRBJ1-5 | TRBV4-3
TGCAGTGCTAGTGAGGGGACTAGCCCGTACTTC | CSASEGTSPYF | - | TRBD2 | TRBJ2-7 | TRBV20-1
TGTGCCAGCCTGAATACCCCGGACAGGGAGGGACAGCCCCAGCATTTT | CASLNTPDREGQPQHF | - | TRBD1 | TRBJ1-5 | TRBV2
TGCGCCAGCAGCCGACTGGCGGGGGTGGGGGAGCTGTTTTTT | CASSRLAGVGELFF | - | TRBD2 | TRBJ2-2 | TRBV4-1
TGTGCCACCAGGGGGACAGCAGACAATGAGCAGTTCTTC | CATRGTADNEQFF | - | TRBD1 | TRBJ2-1 | TRBV24-1
TGTGCCAGTACCATGGGGGGGCCCGGGGAGCTGTTTTTT | CASTMGGPGELFF | - | - | TRBJ2-2 | TRBV19